The rows below give T cell receptor beta chains drawn from one sample of a study of blood T cell repertoires in COVID-19. Produced via immunoSEQ multiplex PCR; TCRdb's table is partial and in-frame only. The sample holds some 390,000 clones, 80% to 90% seen once. The sequenced sample was PBMCs or T cells enriched from blood (not recorded which). All receptors derive from a man aged 30 to 45 who had recovered from COVID-19. The CDR3 runs from the conserved cysteine through the conserved F or W. Each record gives: V gene, J gene, clone size, D gene, CDR3 DNA, CDR3 protein. D genes are given only for firm matches. Where a row states a size, it is once, few, many or the class of an expanded clone; other rows omit it.

>TRBV2|TRBJ1-3|NA|TRBD1
TGTGCCAGCGGCGGGACAGGGTTCCAGTCCGGAAACACCATATATTTT
CASGGTGFQSGNTIYF
>TRBV7-9|TRBJ1-2|NA|NA
TGTGCCAGCAGCTTAGGTGGCAGGGTATCTGCTAACTATGGCTACACCTTC
CASSLGGRVSANYGYTF
>TRBV11-2|TRBJ2-7|NA|NA
TGTGCCAGCAGCCCAAGCCCCTACGAGCAGTACTTC
CASSPSPYEQYF
>TRBV3-1/TRBV3-2|TRBJ1-6|once|NA
TGTGCCAGCAGCGGGACATATGATAATTCACCCCTCCACTTT
CASSGTYDNSPLHF
>TRBV18|TRBJ1-3|NA|NA
TGTGCCAGCTCATCGACAGAAACTGGAAACACCATATATTTT
CASSSTETGNTIYF
>TRBV19|TRBJ2-7|NA|NA
TGTGCCAGTAGTGTCAGACTCTCCTACGAGCAGTACTTC
CASSVRLSYEQYF
>TRBV10-3|TRBJ1-2|NA|NA
TGTGCCATCAGTGAAAAGGTAGACGGGTTCGGTGGCTACACCTTC
CAISEKVDGFGGYTF
>TRBV9|TRBJ2-1|NA|NA
TGTGCCAGCAGCGTAGCTGGGGGGTTTGGGTACAATGAGCAGTTCTTC
CASSVAGGFGYNEQFF
>TRBV27|TRBJ2-1|once|NA
TGTGCCAGCAGTCCTATTTCTAGTTACAATGAGCAGTTCTTC
CASSPISSYNEQFF
>TRBV6-2/TRBV6-3|TRBJ2-5|once|NA
TGTGCCAGCAGTTACTCGATAACAGGGAAAATCTTTGGAGAGACCCAGTACTTC
CASSYSITGKIFGETQYF
>TRBV18|TRBJ2-2|NA|NA
TGTGCCAGCTCACCGAGAGCCGGGGAGCTGTTTTTT
CASSPRAGELFF
>TRBV14|TRBJ2-3|NA|NA
TGTGCCAGCAGCCAGCGACAGAAGACTAGCACAGATACGCAGTATTTT
CASSQRQKTSTDTQYF
>TRBV19|TRBJ1-4|NA|NA
TGTGCCAGTAGTATGGGGGGGAACAATGAAAAACTGTTTTTT
CASSMGGNNEKLFF
>TRBV5-4|TRBJ2-7|NA|NA
TGTGCCAGCAGCAATTTAGAGAGACCGGGACACCCCTACGAGCAGTACTTC
CASSNLERPGHPYEQYF
>TRBV10-3|TRBJ1-3|NA|NA
TGTGCCATCAGTGAGAGGGGTCCTAGCTCTGGAAACACCATATATTTT
CAISERGPSSGNTIYF
>TRBV7-9|TRBJ2-1|NA|TRBD2
TGTGCCAGCAGCTTCTCCGGGACTAGTCATGAGCAGTTCTTC
CASSFSGTSHEQFF
>TRBV25-1|TRBJ2-7|NA|TRBD2
TGTGCCAGCAGTGAATTCGCGGGGGACGAGCAGTACTTC
CASSEFAGDEQYF
>TRBV14|TRBJ2-7|NA|NA
TGTGCCAGCAGTCCGCTAGGAGTAGTCTACGAGCAGTACTTC
CASSPLGVVYEQYF
>TRBV19|TRBJ1-4|NA|NA
TGTGCCTCGTCGGAAACAGGGTTTGAAAAACTGTTTTTT
CASSETGFEKLFF
>TRBV29-1|TRBJ2-3|NA|NA
TGCAGCGTTGAACTAGTAGGGACTAGCACAGATACGCAGTATTTT
CSVELVGTSTDTQYF
>TRBV11-3|TRBJ2-1|NA|NA
TGTGCCAGCAGCTTGACAGACAATGAGCAGTTCTTC
CASSLTDNEQFF
>TRBV27|TRBJ2-1|NA|NA
TGTGCCAGCACCCAATTTAAGGGAGAGGATGAGCAGTTCTTC
CASTQFKGEDEQFF
>TRBV28|TRBJ1-5|NA|TRBD1
TGTGCCAGCAGAACCGGGACAGTTAGCAATCAGCCCCAGCATTTT
CASRTGTVSNQPQHF
>TRBV14|TRBJ2-1|NA|TRBD2
TGTGCCAGCAGCCAAGCCGGGACTAGCGGTTACAATGAGCAGTTCTTC
CASSQAGTSGYNEQFF
>TRBV5-1|TRBJ1-3|NA|TRBD1
TGCGCCAGCAGCTTCGGGGACAGCTCTGGAAACACCATATATTTT
CASSFGDSSGNTIYF